Given below is one T cell receptor (beta chain) in context. Per the study methods: By means of reference gene primer amplification, nucleated cell counts were estimated. Only in-frame clones appear in the TCRdb table, and some are missing; sequencing was by immunoSEQ multiplex PCR. From that table come the V and J calls and clone size; the DNA was used to work out D and trimming. The profile shows around 120,000 clones, 78% of them singletons. The sample is drawn from a study of blood T cell repertoires in COVID-19. J lost 4 bases, V lost 1 base, and 9 bases had no gene match. Germline CDR1 reads SGHNT; CDR2 reads YENEEA. The CDR3 consists of 16 residues.

This clonotype was sampled from a man aged 70 or older with acute or convalescent COVID-19. Sequencing was performed on peripheral blood. The chain links TRBV11-3 to TRBJ2-5, with 7 bases matching TRBD1. The CDR3 loop is CASSLGGQRWGETQYF. In DNA form, the CDR3 reads TGTGCCAGCAGCTTAGGGGGACAGCGGTGGGGAGAGACCCAGTACTTC.